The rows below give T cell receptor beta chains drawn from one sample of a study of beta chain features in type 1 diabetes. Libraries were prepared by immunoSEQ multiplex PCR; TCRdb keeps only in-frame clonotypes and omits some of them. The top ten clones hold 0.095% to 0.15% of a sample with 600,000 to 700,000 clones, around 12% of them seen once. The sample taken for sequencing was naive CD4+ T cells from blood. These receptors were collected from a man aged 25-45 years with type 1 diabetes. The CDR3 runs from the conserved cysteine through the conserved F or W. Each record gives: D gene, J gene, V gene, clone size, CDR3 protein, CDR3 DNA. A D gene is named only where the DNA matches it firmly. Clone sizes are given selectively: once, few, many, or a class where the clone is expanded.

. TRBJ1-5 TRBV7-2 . CASSRGPVGTNQPQHF TGTGCCAGCAGCAGAGGCCCGGTGGGGACCAATCAGCCCCAGCATTTT
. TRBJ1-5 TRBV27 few CASSVGLNGQPQHF TGTGCCAGCAGTGTAGGACTTAACGGTCAGCCCCAGCATTTT
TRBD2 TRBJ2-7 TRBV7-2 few CASSLGLSGGEQYF TGTGCCAGCAGCTTAGGTCTTAGCGGGGGCGAGCAGTACTTC
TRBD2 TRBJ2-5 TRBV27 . CASRLAGTHETQYF TGTGCCAGCAGGCTAGCGGGGACTCACGAGACCCAGTACTTC
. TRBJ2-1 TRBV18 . CASSPREWETIRDEQFF TGTGCCAGCTCACCACGGGAATGGGAAACTATCCGAGATGAGCAGTTCTTC
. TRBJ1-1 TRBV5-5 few CASSSPGQPEAFF TGTGCCAGCAGCTCACCCGGACAGCCGGAGGCTTTCTTT
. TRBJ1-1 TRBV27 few CASSLDSRNTEAFF TGTGCCAGCAGTTTAGATAGCAGGAACACTGAAGCTTTCTTT
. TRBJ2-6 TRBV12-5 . CASGLGQAGANVLTF TGTGCTAGTGGGTTGGGCCAGGCTGGGGCCAACGTCCTGACTTTC
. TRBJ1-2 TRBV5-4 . CASSVDSNYGYTF TGTGCCAGCAGCGTTGACAGCAACTATGGCTACACCTTC
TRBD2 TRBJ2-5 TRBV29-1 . CSGRGGGETQYF TGCAGCGGGCGGGGGGGCGGAGAGACCCAGTACTTC
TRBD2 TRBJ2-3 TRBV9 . CASSGYGGSSTDTQYF TGTGCCAGCAGCGGCTACGGGGGGTCTAGCACAGATACGCAGTATTTT
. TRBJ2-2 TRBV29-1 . CSARNTGELFF TGCAGCGCCAGGAACACCGGGGAGCTGTTTTTT
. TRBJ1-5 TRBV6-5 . CASSFDRHNQPQHF TGTGCCAGCAGTTTTGACAGGCACAATCAGCCCCAGCATTTT
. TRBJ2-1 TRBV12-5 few CASGSGSLGTYNEQFF TGTGCTAGTGGTTCTGGATCACTAGGGACCTACAATGAGCAGTTCTTC
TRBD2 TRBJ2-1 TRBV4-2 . CASSQYSGGAGNEQFF TGTGCCAGCAGCCAATATAGCGGGGGGGCCGGGAATGAGCAGTTCTTC
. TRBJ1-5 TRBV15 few CATQGGRPSEPQHF TGTGCCACCCAAGGTGGACGGCCTTCGGAGCCCCAGCATTTT
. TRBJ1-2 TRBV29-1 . CSVAEGQGGYTF TGCAGCGTTGCCGAGGGGCAGGGTGGCTACACCTTC
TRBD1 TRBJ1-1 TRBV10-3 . CAISGQGGQSNEAFF TGTGCCATCAGTGGCCAGGGGGGGCAAAGCAATGAAGCTTTCTTT
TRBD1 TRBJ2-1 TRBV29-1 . CSGGGYEQFF TGCAGCGGAGGGGGCTATGAGCAGTTCTTC
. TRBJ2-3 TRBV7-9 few CASSAWSTDTQYF TGTGCCAGCAGCGCCTGGAGCACAGATACGCAGTATTTT
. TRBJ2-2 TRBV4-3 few CASSQDSSFTGELFF TGCGCCAGCAGCCAAGATAGCAGTTTCACCGGGGAGCTGTTTTTT
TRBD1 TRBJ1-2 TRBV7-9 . CASSYTGDGYTF TGTGCCAGCAGTTATACAGGGGATGGCTACACCTTC
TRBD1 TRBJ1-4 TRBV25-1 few CASSANRGDNEKLFF TGTGCCAGCAGTGCAAACAGGGGAGATAATGAAAAACTGTTTTTT
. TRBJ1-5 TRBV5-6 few CASSALHTSNQPQHF TGTGCCAGCAGCGCACTACACACCAGCAATCAGCCCCAGCATTTT
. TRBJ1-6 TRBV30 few CAAGVGAASPLHF TGTGCCGCGGGAGTAGGGGCCGCTTCACCCCTCCACTTT
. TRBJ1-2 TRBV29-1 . CSVGTAVNYGYTF TGCAGCGTTGGGACAGCCGTTAACTATGGCTACACCTTC
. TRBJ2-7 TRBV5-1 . CASSLVQGNEQYF TGCGCCAGCAGCTTGGTTCAGGGGAACGAGCAGTACTTC
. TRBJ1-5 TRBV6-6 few CASSHGFNQPQHF TGTGCCAGCAGTCATGGATTCAATCAGCCCCAGCATTTT
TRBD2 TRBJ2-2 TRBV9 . CASNPRSGVINTGELFF TGTGCCAGCAACCCGAGGAGCGGGGTCATCAACACCGGGGAGCTGTTTTTT
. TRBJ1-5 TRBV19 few CASSITYVNQPQHF TGTGCCAGTAGTATAACGTACGTGAATCAGCCCCAGCATTTT
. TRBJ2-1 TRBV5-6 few CASSSPGTGYNEQFF TGTGCCAGCAGTTCCCCCGGGACGGGGTACAATGAGCAGTTCTTC
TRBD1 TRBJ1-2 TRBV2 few CASSVQGGTDYGYTF TGTGCCAGCAGTGTGCAGGGGGGTACGGACTATGGCTACACCTTC
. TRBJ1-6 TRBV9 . CASSVESGQNSPLHF TGTGCCAGCAGCGTAGAGTCAGGGCAGAATTCACCCCTCCACTTT
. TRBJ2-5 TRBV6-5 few CATGWQGKETQYF TGTGCCACAGGGTGGCAGGGTAAAGAGACCCAGTACTTC
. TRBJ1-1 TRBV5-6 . CASSLNTEAFF TGTGCCAGCAGCTTAAACACTGAAGCTTTCTTT
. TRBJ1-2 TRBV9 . CASSVAPGTNYGYTF TGTGCCAGCAGCGTAGCCCCAGGCACGAACTATGGCTACACCTTC
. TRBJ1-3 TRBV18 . CASSPLGRPSSGNTIYF TGTGCCAGCTCACCATTGGGACGGCCGAGCTCTGGAAACACCATATATTTT
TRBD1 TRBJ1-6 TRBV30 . CAWSPLTGERGAPLHF TGTGCCTGGAGTCCGTTGACAGGGGAACGGGGTGCACCCCTCCACTTT
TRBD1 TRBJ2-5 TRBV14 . CASSQRTGGGETQYF TGTGCCAGCAGCCAACGGACAGGGGGCGGGGAGACCCAGTACTTC
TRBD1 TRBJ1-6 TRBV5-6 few CASSPPGQRSSPLHF TGTGCCAGCAGCCCGCCGGGACAGCGTAGTTCACCCCTCCACTTT
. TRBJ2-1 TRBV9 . CASSVDGNSYNEQFF TGTGCCAGCAGCGTAGACGGGAACTCCTACAATGAGCAGTTCTTC
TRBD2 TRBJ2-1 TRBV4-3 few CASSQDPPGLAGNTQFF TGCGCCAGCAGCCAAGACCCACCCGGACTAGCGGGGAATACTCAGTTCTTC
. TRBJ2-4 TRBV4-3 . CASSQEIGGVAKNIQYF TGCGCCAGCAGCCAAGAGATAGGGGGAGTAGCCAAAAACATTCAGTACTTC
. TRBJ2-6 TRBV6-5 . CASRRHSSGANVLTF TGTGCCAGCAGACGACACAGCTCTGGGGCCAACGTCCTGACTTTC
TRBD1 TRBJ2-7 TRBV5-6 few CASSPRQGIYEQYF TGTGCCAGCAGCCCGCGACAGGGTATCTACGAGCAGTACTTC
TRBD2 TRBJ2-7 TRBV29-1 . CSVEAGPGGGHEQYF TGCAGCGTTGAAGCTGGCCCTGGCGGGGGGCACGAGCAGTACTTC
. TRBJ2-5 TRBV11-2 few CASSLANGPQETQYF TGTGCCAGCAGCCTGGCCAATGGGCCCCAAGAGACCCAGTACTTC
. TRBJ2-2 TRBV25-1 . CASSDTGPNTGELFF TGTGCCAGCAGTGACACAGGACCGAACACCGGGGAGCTGTTTTTT
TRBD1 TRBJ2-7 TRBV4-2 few CASSQASSGTGAYEQYF TGTGCCAGCAGCCAAGCATCCTCCGGGACAGGAGCCTACGAGCAGTACTTC
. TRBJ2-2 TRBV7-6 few CASSLALRDTGELFF TGTGCCAGCAGCTTAGCGCTGCGGGACACCGGGGAGCTGTTTTTT
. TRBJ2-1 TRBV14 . CASSQRELEYNEQFF TGTGCCAGCAGCCAAAGGGAGTTAGAATACAATGAGCAGTTCTTC
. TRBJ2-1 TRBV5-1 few CASSLDLYNEQFF TGCGCCAGCAGCTTGGACCTTTACAATGAGCAGTTCTTC
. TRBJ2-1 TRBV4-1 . CASSLGDYGNEQFF TGCGCCAGCAGCCTGGGAGATTACGGGAATGAGCAGTTCTTC
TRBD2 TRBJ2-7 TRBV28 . CASTSRASGRYEQYF TGTGCCAGCACCTCTAGGGCTAGCGGACGCTACGAGCAGTACTTC
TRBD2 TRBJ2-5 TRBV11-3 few CASSPGTTEETQYF TGTGCCAGCAGCCCTGGGACTACGGAAGAGACCCAGTACTTC
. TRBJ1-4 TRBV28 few CASSLTGVNEKLFF TGTGCCAGCAGCCTTACGGGAGTTAATGAAAAACTGTTTTTT
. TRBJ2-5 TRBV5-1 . CASSWGTLTQETQYF TGCGCCAGCAGCTGGGGAACCCTTACCCAAGAGACCCAGTACTTC
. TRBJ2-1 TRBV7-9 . CASSLSSSGNYNEQFF TGTGCCAGCAGCTTATCTTCGTCGGGAAACTACAATGAGCAGTTCTTC
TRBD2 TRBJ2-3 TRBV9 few CASSGTSGRTDTQYF TGTGCCAGCAGCGGGACTAGCGGGCGCACAGATACGCAGTATTTT
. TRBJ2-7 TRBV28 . CASSPGTPHTQYF TGTGCCAGCAGTCCCGGGACACCCCATACGCAGTACTTC